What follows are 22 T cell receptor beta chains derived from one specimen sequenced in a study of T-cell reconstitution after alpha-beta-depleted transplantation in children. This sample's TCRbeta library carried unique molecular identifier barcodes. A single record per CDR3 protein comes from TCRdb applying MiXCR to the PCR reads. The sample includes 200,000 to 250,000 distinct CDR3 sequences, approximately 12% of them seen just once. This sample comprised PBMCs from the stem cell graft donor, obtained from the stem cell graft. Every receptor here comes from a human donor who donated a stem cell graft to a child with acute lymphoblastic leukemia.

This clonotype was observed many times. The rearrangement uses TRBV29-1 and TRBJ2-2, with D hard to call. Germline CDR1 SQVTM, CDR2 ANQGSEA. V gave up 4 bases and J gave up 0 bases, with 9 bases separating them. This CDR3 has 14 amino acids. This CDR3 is CSVGPAPNTGELFF. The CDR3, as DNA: TGCAGCGTTGGTCCGGCCCCGAACACCGGGGAGCTGTTTTTT.

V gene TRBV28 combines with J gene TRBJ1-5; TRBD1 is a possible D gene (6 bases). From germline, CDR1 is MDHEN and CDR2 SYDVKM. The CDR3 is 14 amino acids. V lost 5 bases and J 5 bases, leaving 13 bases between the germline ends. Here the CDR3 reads CASSRTGMDQPQHF. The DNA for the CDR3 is TGTGCCAGCAGTCGAACAGGGATGGATCAGCCCCAGCATTTT.

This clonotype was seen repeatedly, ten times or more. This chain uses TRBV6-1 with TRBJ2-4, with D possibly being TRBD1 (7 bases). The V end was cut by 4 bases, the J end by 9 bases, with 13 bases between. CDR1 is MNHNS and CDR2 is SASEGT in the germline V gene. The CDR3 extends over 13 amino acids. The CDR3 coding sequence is TGTGCCAGCAGTGCCCACCAGGGGGGCATTCAGTACTTC. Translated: CASSAHQGGIQYF.

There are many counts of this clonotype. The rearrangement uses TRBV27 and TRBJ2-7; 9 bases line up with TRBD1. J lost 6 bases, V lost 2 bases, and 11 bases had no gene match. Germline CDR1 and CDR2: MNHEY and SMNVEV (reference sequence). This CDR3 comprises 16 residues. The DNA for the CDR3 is TGTGCCAGCAGTTTACTTCACCCGGGACAGGGAGGCGAGCAGTACTTC. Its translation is CASSLLHPGQGGEQYF.

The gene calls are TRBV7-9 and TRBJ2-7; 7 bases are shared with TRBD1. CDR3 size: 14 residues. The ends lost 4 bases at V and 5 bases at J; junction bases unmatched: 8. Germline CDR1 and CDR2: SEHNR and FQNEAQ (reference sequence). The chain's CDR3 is CASSSGQSTNEQYF. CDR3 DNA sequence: TGTGCCAGCAGCTCGGGACAGTCGACGAACGAGCAGTACTTC.

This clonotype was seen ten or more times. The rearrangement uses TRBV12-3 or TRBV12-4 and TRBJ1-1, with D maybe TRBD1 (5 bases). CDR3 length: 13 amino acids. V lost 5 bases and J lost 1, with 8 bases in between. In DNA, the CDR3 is TGTGCCAGCAGTGTGACAGAGAACACTGAAGCTTTCTTT. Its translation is CASSVTENTEAFF.

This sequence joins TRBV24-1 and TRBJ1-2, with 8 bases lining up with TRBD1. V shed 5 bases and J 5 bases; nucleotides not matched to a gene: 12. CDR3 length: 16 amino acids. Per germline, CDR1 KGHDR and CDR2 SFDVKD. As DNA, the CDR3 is TGTGCCACCAGTGGGGGGACAGGCGGCCCCCGATATGGCTACACCTTC. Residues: CATSGGTGGPRYGYTF.

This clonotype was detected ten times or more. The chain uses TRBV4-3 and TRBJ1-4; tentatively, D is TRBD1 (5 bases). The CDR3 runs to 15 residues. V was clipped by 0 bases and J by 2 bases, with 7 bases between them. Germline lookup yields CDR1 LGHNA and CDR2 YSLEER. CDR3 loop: CASSQDHRTNEKLFF. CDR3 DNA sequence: TGCGCCAGCAGCCAAGATCACAGGACTAATGAAAAACTGTTTTTT.

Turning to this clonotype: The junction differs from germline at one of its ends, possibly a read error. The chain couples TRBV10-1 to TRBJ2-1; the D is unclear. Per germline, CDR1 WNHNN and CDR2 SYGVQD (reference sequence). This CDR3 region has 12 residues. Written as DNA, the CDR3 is TGCGCCAGCAGTGGAGCTAATTGTACATTCGGATTC. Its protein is CASSGANCTFGF.

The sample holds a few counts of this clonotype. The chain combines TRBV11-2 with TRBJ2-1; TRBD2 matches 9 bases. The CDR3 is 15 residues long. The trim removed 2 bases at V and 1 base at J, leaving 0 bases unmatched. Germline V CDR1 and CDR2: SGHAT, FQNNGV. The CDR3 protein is CASSLSGRSYNEQFF. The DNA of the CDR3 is TGTGCCAGCAGCTTAAGCGGGAGGTCCTACAATGAGCAGTTCTTC.

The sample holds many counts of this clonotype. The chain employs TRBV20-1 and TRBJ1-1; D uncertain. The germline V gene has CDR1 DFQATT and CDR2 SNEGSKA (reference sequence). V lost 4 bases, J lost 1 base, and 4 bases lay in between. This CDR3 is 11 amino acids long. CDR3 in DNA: TGCAGTGCTACAAGGAACACTGAAGCTTTCTTT. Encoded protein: CSATRNTEAFF.

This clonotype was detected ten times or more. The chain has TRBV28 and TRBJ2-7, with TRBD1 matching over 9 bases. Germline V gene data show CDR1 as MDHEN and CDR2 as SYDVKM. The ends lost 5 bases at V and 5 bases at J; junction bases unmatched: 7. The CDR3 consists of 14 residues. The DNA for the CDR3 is TGTGCCAGCAGTCCCGGACAGGGGCGGGACGAGCAGTACTTC. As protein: CASSPGQGRDEQYF. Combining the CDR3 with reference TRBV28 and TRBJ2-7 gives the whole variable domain DVKVTQSSRYLVKRTGEKVFLECVQDMDHENMFWYRQDPGLGLRLIYFSYDVKMKEKGDIPEGYSVSREKKERFSLILESASTNQTSMYLCASSPGQGRDEQYFGPGTRLTVT.

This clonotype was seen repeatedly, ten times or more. CDR3 nucleotides: TGTGCCAGCAGCCCGTCGACAGGGGGCGGTTCGGGCTACACCTTC. Its translation is CASSPSTGGGSGYTF. The chain uses TRBV7-2 and TRBJ1-2; 10 bases are a match to TRBD1. The CDR3 has 15 amino acids. J was trimmed by 8 bases and V by 5 bases; bases with no gene match: 11. Germline V lookup: CDR1 SGHTA, CDR2 FQGNSA.

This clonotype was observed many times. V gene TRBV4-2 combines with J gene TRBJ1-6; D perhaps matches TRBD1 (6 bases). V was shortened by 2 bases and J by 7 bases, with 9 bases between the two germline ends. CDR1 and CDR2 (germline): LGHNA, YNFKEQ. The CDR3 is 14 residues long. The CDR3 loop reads CASSQRDTNSPLHF. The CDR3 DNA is TGTGCCAGCAGCCAACGGGACACAAATTCACCCCTCCACTTT.

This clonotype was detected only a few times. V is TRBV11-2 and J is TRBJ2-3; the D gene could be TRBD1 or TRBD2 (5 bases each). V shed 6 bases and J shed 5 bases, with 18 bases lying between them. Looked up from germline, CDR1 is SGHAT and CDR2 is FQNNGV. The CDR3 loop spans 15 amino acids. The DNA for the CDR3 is TGTGCCAGCAGGATCCTCGAGGGGCGCGGAGATACGCAGTATTTT. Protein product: CASRILEGRGDTQYF.

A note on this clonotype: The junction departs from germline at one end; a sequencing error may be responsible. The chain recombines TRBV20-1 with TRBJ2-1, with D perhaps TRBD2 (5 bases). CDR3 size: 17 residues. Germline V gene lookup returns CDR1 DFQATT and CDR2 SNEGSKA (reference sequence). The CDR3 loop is CSARDRADPSSSNEQFF. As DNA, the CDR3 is TGCAGTGCTAGAGACCGAGCGGACCCCAGCTCCTCCAATGAGCAGTTCTTC.

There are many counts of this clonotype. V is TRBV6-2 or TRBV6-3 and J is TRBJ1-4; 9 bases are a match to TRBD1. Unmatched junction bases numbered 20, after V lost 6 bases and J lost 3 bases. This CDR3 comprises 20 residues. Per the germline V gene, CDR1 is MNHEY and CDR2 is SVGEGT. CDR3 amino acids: CASSFTPRTGAGASNEKLFF. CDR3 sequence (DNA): TGTGCCAGCAGCTTTACTCCGAGGACAGGGGCCGGGGCCTCTAATGAAAAACTGTTTTTT.

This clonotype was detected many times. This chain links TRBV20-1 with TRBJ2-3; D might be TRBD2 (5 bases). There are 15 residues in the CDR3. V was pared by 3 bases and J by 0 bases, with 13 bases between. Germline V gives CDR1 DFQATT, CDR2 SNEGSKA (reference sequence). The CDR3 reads CSASSLADSTDTQYF. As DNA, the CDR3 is TGCAGTGCTAGTTCCCTAGCCGATAGCACAGATACGCAGTATTTT.

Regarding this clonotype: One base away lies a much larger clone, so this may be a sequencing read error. CDR3 DNA sequence: TGTGCCAGCAGTCCAAGCGGGGGAATCTCTGGGGCCAACGGCCTGACTTTC. It encodes CASSPSGGISGANGLTF. The V call is TRBV7-2, the J call TRBJ2-6; 8 bases match TRBD2. The CDR3 is 17 residues long. Germline values: CDR1 SGHTA, CDR2 FQGNSA.

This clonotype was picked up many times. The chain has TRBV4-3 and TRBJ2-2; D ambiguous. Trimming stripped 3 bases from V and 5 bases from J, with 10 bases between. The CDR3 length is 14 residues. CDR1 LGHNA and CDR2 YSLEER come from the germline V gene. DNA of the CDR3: TGCGCCAGCAGCCACGATGTAGAGACCGGGGAGCTGTTTTTT. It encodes CASSHDVETGELFF.

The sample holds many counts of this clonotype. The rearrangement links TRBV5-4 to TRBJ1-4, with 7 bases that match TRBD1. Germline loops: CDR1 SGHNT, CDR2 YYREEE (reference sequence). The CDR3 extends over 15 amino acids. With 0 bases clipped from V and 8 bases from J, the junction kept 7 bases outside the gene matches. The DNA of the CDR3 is TGTGCCAGCAGCTTGGACGGGACAGCGGGGGAAAAACTGTTTTTT. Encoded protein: CASSLDGTAGEKLFF. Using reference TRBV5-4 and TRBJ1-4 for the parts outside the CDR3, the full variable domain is ETGVTQSPTHLIKTRGQQVTLRCSSQSGHNTVSWYQQALGQGPQFIFQYYREEENGRGNFPPRFSGLQFPNYSSELNVNALELDDSALYLCASSLDGTAGEKLFFGSGTQLSVL.

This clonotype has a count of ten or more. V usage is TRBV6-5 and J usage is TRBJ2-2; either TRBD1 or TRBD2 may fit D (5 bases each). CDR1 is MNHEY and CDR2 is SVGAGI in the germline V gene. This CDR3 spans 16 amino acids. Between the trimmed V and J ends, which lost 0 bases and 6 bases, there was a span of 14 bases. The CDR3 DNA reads TGTGCCAGCAGTTACTCCGGGACCCCGGGCGCCGGGGAGCTGTTTTTT. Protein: CASSYSGTPGAGELFF.